The TCR beta chain under discussion was sequenced for a study of shared clonotypes between healthy human individuals. About the research overall: Participating donors consisted of a couple of women and a few men aged 18 to 49. Whole-study findings and limits: Only blood was sampled, and tissue TCR repertoires likely differ from blood ones.

Naive CD8 cells lacked CD45RO and underwent positive selection for CCR7, leaving out terminally differentiated effector memory CD45RA+ cells. The study drew all its donors from Caucasian adults living in Nashville, Tennessee. CDR1 and CDR2 (germline): SGHAT, FQNNGV. The length of the CDR3 is 18 residues. V lost 5 bases, J lost 6 bases, and 15 bases stayed unmatched. Sequencing used immunoSEQ multiplex PCR; TCRdb keeps in-frame clones, though not all of them. Of about 2.2 million clones in the sample, roughly 95% were seen once. Notes on this clone: The target antigen is unknown.

The clonotype was recovered from a young man in good health. Some clones in this sample may be carry-over from other donors' samples. The chain couples TRBV11-2 to TRBJ2-2, with 10 bases lining up with TRBD1. The sequencing sample was made of naive CD8+ T cells from PBMCs. The CDR3 sequence is CASSLGTGVLDIAGELFF. In DNA, the CDR3 is TGTGCCAGCAGCCTGGGGACAGGGGTGTTGGACATTGCCGGGGAGCTGTTTTTT.